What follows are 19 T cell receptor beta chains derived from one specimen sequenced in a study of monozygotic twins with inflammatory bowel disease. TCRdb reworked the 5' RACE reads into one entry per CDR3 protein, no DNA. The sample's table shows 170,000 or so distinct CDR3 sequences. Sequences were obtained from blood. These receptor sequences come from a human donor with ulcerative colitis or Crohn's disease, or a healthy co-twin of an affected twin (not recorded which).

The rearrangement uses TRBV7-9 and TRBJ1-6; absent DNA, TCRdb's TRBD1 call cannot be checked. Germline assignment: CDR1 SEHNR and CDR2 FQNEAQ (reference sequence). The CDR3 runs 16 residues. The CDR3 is CASSPGTVNHNSPLHF.

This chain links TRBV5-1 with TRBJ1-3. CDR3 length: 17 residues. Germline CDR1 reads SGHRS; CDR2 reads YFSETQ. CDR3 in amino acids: CASSLGGRPASGNTIYF.

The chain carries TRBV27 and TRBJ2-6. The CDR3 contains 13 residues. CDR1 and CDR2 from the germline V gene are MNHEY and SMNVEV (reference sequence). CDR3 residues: CASSLSRANVLTF.

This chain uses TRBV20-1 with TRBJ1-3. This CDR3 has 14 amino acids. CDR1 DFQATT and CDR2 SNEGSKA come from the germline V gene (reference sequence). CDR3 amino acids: CSARNQGPPATIYF.

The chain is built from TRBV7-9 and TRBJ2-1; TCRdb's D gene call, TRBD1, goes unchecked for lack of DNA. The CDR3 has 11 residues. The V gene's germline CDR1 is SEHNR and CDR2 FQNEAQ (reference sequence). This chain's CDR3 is CASSPGPEQFF.

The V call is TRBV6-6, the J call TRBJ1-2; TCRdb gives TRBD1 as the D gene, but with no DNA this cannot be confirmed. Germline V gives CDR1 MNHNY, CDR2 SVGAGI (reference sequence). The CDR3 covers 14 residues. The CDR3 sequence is CASIPDRGRLGYTF.

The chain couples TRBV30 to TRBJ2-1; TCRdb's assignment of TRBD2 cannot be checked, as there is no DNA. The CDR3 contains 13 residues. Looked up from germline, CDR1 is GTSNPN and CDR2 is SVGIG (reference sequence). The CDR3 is CAWGAGGWNEQFF.

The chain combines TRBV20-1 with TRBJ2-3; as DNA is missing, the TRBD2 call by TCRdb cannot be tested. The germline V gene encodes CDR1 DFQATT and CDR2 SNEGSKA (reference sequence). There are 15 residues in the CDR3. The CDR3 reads CSAWTSGGTTDTQYF.

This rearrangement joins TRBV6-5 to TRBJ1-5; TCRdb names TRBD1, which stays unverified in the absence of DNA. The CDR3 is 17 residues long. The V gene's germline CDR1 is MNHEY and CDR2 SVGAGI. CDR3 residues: CASSYTWGEGRRQPQHF.

The CDR3 loop is CSARAGGHTPRKSNEQFF. The chain employs TRBV20-1 and TRBJ2-1; as DNA is missing, the TRBD1 call by TCRdb cannot be tested. In germline, CDR1 is DFQATT, CDR2 SNEGSKA (reference sequence). CDR3 size: 18 residues.

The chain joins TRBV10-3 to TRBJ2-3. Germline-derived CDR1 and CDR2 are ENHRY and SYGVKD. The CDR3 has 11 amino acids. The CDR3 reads CAISAGETQYF.

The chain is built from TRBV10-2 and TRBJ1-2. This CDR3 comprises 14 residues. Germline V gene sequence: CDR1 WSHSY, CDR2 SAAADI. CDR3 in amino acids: CASSELGSNYGYTF.

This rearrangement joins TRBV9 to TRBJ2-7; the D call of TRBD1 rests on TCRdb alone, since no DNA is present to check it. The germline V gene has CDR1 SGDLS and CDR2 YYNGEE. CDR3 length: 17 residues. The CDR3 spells CASSALHPGTPSYEQYF. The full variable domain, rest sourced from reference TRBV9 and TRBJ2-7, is DSGVTQTPKHLITATGQRVTLRCSPRSGDLSVYWYQQSLDQGLQFLIQYYNGEERAKGNILERFSAQQFPDLHSELNLSSLELGDSALYFCASSALHPGTPSYEQYFGPGTRLTVT.

The CDR3 sequence: CASSRDREYGYTF. The chain links TRBV5-4 to TRBJ1-2; TCRdb names TRBD1, which stays unverified in the absence of DNA. This CDR3 is built from 13 residues. From germline, CDR1 is SGHNT and CDR2 YYREEE (reference sequence).

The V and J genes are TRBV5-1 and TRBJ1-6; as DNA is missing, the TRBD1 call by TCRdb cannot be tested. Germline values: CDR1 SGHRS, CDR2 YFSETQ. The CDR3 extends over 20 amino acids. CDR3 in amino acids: CASSLLPGTGVSSYNSPLHF.

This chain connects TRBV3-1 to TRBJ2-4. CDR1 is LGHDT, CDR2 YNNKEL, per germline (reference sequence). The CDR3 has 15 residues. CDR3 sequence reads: CASSQDLAAKNIQYF.

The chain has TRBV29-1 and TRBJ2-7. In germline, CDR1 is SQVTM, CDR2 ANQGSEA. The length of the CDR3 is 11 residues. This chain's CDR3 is CSVKGNYEQYF.

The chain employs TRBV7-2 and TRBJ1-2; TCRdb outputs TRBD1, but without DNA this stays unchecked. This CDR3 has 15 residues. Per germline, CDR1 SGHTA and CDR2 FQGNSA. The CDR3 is CASSLVEGAAWGYTF.

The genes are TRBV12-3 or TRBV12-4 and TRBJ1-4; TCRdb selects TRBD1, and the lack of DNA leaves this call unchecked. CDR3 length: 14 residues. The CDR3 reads CASSPTGDPEKLFF.